This T cell receptor beta chain originates from a study of PD-L1 blockade in urothelial cancer. Across the study: Patients previously received 0 to 3 chemotherapy regimens. Blood gave a median around 150,000 T cells. Study-wide points: For durable-benefit patients, tumor-associated blood clones expanded more at 3 weeks.

Method: immunoSEQ multiplex PCR; TCRdb's copy keeps in-frame clones and lacks some. The table records 45,000 to 65,000 clones, about 80% of them present only once. Germline assignment: CDR1 MNHEY and CDR2 SVGAGI. The V end lost 3 bases, the J end lost 1 base, and 12 bases lay between the germline ends. The CDR3 contains 15 residues. A note on this clone: What it binds is unknown.

The TCR comes from a man aged 35-49 years with urothelial cancer. V and J are TRBV6-5 and TRBJ1-1; D not certain. Sequencing used PBMCs, obtained around atezolizumab (anti-PD-L1) treatment. DNA for the CDR3: TGTGCCAGCAGTTATTCCCGGGAGCGGAACACTGAAGCTTTCTTT. It yields the protein CASSYSRERNTEAFF.